These 3 T cell receptor beta chains were sequenced from one sample in a study of blood T cell repertoires in COVID-19 (dated by TCRdb to about 2020). Preparation of the library involved the immunoSEQ multiplex PCR assay. What TCRdb holds here is the immuneACCESS table cut down to in-frame rearrangements. Part of the clones is not present; checked against another copy, under half of the missing clones reflect an unresolved V gene, and the others are unexplained. Here the sample has about 220,000 clones; 80% to 90% occur a single time. The top ten hold approximately 4.5% of the sample. Sequencing was done on a sample of peripheral blood. The receptor set was obtained from a woman aged 70-85 years with acute or convalescent COVID-19.

The gene calls are TRBV5-4 and TRBJ2-2; perhaps TRBD1 as D (6 bases). Trimming removed 4 bases at V and 5 bases at J, with 12 bases between. This CDR3 contains 14 residues. Germline-derived CDR1 and CDR2 are SGHNT and YYREEE (reference sequence). CDR3 residues: CASSLRTDTGELFF. CDR3 coding DNA: TGTGCCAGCAGCCTACGGACAGATACCGGGGAGCTGTTTTTT.

V is TRBV6-5 and J is TRBJ1-5, with TRBD1 identical over 7 bases. The CDR3 length is 15 residues. Germline V lookup: CDR1 MNHEY, CDR2 SVGAGI. The junction had 11 bases not matched to a gene; V was cut back by 6 bases and J by 6 bases. Here the CDR3 reads CASSKDREVSQPQHF. The DNA for the CDR3 is TGTGCCAGCAGCAAAGACAGGGAAGTTAGTCAGCCCCAGCATTTT.

J is TRBJ1-5 and V is TRBV7-9, with 7 bases matching TRBD1. V trimming: 5 bases; J trimming: 1 base; junction bases outside the gene matches: 2. The CDR3 contains 14 residues. CDR1 and CDR2 (germline): SEHNR, FQNEAQ (reference sequence). The CDR3: CASSKDRSNQPQHF. For the CDR3, the DNA is TGTGCCAGCAGCAAGGACAGGAGCAATCAGCCCCAGCATTTT.